These 7 T cell receptor beta chains share one sample of origin, sequenced in a study of blood T cell repertoires in COVID-19. The data were produced by immunoSEQ multiplex PCR, yet TCRdb's version contains in-frame clones alone and is incomplete. The sample carries 190,000 or so clones, 81% recorded once. Sequenced: peripheral blood. The receptors shown here come from a woman older than 75 with COVID-19, enrolled during active disease.

The CDR3: CASSGEIGQGYEQYF. CDR3 coding DNA: TGTGCCAGCAGCGGAGAGATCGGACAGGGGTACGAGCAGTACTTC. The chain joins TRBV7-6 to TRBJ2-7; 9 bases agree with TRBD1. CDR3 length: 15 amino acids. CDR1 and CDR2 (germline): SGHVS, FNYEAQ. The J segment lost 4 bases and the V segment lost 5 bases, leaving 9 bases of the junction unmatched.

The chain links TRBV7-2 to TRBJ2-5, with 7 bases fitting TRBD2. The junction had 4 bases not matched to a gene; V was cut back by 1 base and J by 5 bases. The V gene's germline CDR1 is SGHTA and CDR2 FQGNSA. CDR3 length equals 14 residues. The CDR3 sequence is CASSLDGGRETQYF. The CDR3 DNA reads TGTGCCAGCAGCTTAGACGGGGGGAGGGAGACCCAGTACTTC.

The count of this clone is one. V and J are TRBV14 and TRBJ2-2; 8 nucleotides line up with TRBD2. The J segment lost 10 bases and the V segment lost 1 base, leaving 5 bases of the junction unmatched. The CDR3 has 14 residues. Germline V lookup: CDR1 SGHDN, CDR2 FVKESK. In DNA form, the CDR3 reads TGTGCCAGCAGCCAAGCCCGGGGGGGTGTGGAGCTGTTTTTT. Translating gives CASSQARGGVELFF.

The chain has TRBV3-1 (or the pseudogene TRBV3-2) and TRBJ2-5; TRBD1 aligns across 11 bases. The CDR3 runs to 14 residues. CDR1 is LGHDT, CDR2 YNNKEL, per germline (reference sequence). With 6 bases clipped from V and 4 bases from J, the junction kept 4 bases outside the gene matches. CDR3 residues: CASSYGTGGETQYF. The CDR3 DNA reads as TGTGCCAGCAGTTACGGGACAGGGGGAGAGACCCAGTACTTC.

This clone was detected a few times. The chain uses TRBV11-3 and TRBJ2-1; D is unclear. This CDR3 spans 13 amino acids. The ends were cut back, 2 bases at V and 5 bases at J, with 7 bases in the middle. Germline lookup yields CDR1 SGHNT and CDR2 YENEEA. CDR3 residues: CASSLLADNEQFF. Written as DNA, the CDR3 is TGTGCCAGCAGCTTACTGGCCGACAATGAGCAGTTCTTC.

The chain is built from TRBV7-9 and TRBJ1-1, with 11 bases lining up with TRBD1. Germline V gives CDR1 SEHNR, CDR2 FQNEAQ (reference sequence). V lost 4 bases and J lost 11; bases outside the gene matches: 3. This CDR3 comprises 12 residues. CDR3 sequence (DNA): TGTGCCAGCAGCTGGACAGGGGGCGAGGCTTTCTTT. Protein: CASSWTGGEAFF. The full variable domain, with the rest looked up from reference TRBV7-9 and TRBJ1-1, is DTGVSQNPRHKITKRGQNVTFRCDPISEHNRLYWYRQTLGQGPEFLTYFQNEAQLEKSRLLSDRFSAERPKGSFSTLEIQRTEQGDSAMYLCASSWTGGEAFFGQGTRLTVV.

The table lists this clone with a few counts. V is TRBV5-4 and J is TRBJ2-3; the D gene is possibly TRBD2 (5 bases). Trimming pared 4 bases from V and 3 bases from J, leaving 9 bases between. The germline gives CDR1 SGHNT, CDR2 YYREEE (reference sequence). The CDR3 is 13 residues long. DNA for the CDR3: TGTGCCAGCAGCCCACTAGTGACAGATACGCAGTATTTT. Amino acids: CASSPLVTDTQYF.